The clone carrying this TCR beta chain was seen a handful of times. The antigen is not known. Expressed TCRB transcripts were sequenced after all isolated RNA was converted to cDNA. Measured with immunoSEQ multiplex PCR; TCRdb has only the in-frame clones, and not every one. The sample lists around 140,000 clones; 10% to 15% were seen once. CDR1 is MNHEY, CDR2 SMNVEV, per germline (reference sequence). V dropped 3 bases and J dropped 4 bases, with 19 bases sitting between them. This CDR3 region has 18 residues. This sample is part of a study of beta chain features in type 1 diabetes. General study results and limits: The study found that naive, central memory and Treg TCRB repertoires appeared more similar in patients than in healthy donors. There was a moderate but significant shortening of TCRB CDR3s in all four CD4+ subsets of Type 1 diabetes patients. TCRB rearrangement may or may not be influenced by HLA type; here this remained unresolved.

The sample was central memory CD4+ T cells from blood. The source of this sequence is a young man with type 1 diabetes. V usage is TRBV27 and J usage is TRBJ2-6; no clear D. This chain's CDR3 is CASSLSVFVGSGANVLTF. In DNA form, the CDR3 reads TGTGCCAGCAGTTTGTCCGTTTTTGTGGGCTCCGGGGCCAACGTCCTGACTTTC.